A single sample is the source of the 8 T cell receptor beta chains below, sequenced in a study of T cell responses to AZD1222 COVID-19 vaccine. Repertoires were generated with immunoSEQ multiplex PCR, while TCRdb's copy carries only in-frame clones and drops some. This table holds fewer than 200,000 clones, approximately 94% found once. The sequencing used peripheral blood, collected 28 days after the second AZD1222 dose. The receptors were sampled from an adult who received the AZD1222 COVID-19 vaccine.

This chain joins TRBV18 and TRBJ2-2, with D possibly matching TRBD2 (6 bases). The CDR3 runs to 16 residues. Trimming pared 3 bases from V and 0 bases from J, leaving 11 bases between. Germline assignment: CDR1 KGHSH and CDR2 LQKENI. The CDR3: CASSPLGGPNTGELFF. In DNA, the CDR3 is TGTGCCAGCTCACCTTTGGGAGGACCGAACACCGGGGAGCTGTTTTTT. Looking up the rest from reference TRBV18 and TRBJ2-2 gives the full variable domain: NAGVMQNPRHLVRRRGQEARLRCSPMKGHSHVYWYRQLPEEGLKFMVYLQKENIIDESGMPKERFSAEFPKEGPSILRIQQVVRGDSAAYFCASSPLGGPNTGELFFGEGSRLTVL.

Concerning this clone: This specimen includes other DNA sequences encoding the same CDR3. The CDR3 DNA follows: TGTGCCAGCAGCATGACTAGCGGGAGCACAGATACGCAGTATTTT. Protein: CASSMTSGSTDTQYF. This rearrangement joins TRBV6-5 to TRBJ2-3; 10 bases line up with TRBD2. J lost 0 bases, V lost 6 bases, and 3 bases had no gene match. Germline assignment: CDR1 MNHEY and CDR2 SVGAGI. There are 15 residues in the CDR3.

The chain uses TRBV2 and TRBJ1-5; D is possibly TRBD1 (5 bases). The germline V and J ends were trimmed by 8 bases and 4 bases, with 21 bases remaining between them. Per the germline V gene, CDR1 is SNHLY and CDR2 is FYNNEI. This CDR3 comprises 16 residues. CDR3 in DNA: TGTGCCAGCGGTCAAAAGGACACTGGGCTAAATCAGCCCCAGCATTTT. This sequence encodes CASGQKDTGLNQPQHF.

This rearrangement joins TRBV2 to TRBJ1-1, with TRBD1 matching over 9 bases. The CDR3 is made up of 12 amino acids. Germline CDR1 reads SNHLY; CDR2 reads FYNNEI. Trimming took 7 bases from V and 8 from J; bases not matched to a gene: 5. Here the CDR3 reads CASIVGQGEAFF. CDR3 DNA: TGTGCCAGCATCGTAGGACAGGGGGAAGCTTTCTTT.

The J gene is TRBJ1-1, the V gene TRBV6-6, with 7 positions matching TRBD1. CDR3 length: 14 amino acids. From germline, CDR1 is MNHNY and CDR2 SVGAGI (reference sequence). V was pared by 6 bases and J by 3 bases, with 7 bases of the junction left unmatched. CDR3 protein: CASRRGQVDTEAFF. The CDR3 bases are TGTGCCAGCAGACGAGGACAGGTGGACACTGAAGCTTTCTTT.

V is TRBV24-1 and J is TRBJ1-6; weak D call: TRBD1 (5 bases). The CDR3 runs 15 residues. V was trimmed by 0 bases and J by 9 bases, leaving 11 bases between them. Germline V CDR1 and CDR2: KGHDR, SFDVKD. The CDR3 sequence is CATSDLWQGGSPLHF. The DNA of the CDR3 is TGTGCCACCAGTGATTTGTGGCAGGGAGGTTCACCCCTCCACTTT.

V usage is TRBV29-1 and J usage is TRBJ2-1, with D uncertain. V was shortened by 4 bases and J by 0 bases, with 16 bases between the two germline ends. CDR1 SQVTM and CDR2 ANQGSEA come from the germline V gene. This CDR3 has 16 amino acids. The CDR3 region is CSVALFGVVSYNEQFF. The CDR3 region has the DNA TGCAGCGTTGCGCTCTTCGGAGTAGTCTCCTACAATGAGCAGTTCTTC.

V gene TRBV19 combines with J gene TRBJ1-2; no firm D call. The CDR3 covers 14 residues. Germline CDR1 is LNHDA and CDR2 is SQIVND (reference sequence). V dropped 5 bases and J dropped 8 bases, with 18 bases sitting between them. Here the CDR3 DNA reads TGTGCCAGTAGTGTCCACTCCCTCGGGCGGGGCTACACCTTC. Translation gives CASSVHSLGRGYTF.